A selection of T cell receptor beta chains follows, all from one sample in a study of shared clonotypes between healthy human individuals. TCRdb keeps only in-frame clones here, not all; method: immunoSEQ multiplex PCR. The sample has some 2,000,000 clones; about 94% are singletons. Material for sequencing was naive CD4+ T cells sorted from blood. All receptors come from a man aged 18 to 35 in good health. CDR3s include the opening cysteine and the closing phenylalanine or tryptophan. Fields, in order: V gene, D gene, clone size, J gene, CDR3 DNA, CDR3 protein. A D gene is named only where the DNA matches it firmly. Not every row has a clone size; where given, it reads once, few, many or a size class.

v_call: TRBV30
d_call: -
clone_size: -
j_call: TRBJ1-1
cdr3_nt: TGTGCCTGGAGTGTTCTCTTGCTATCGAACACTGAAGCTTTCTTT
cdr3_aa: CAWSVLLLSNTEAFF

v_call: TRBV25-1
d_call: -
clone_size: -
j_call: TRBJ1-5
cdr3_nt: TGTGCCAGCAGTGGGGGTCGAGGGTTAAATCAGCCCCAGCATTTT
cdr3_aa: CASSGGRGLNQPQHF

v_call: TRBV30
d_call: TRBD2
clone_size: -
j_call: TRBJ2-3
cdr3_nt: TGTGCCTGGAGTGTAATAGGCGGGAGGGCCTCAGATACGCAGTATTTT
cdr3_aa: CAWSVIGGRASDTQYF

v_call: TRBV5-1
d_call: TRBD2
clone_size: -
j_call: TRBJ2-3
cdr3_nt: TGCGCCAGCAGCTTGGCCACTAGCGGAGTAGATACGCAGTATTTT
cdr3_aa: CASSLATSGVDTQYF

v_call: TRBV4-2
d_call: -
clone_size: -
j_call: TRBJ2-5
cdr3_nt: TGTGCCAGCAGCCAGGACGGAACTAGTGAGACCCAGTACTTC
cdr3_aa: CASSQDGTSETQYF

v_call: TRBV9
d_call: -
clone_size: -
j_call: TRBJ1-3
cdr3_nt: TGTGCCAGCAGCGTAGTCCCCGTCTCTGGAAACACCATATATTTT
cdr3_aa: CASSVVPVSGNTIYF

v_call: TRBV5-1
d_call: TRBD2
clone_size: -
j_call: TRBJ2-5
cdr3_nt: TGCGCCAGCAGCTTGGATGGGGGGGTGAACGTCCAAGAGACCCAGTACTTC
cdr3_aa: CASSLDGGVNVQETQYF

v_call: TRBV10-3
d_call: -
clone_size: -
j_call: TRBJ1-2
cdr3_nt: TGTGCCATCAGTGAAGAGAGGTTGGGCTATGGCTACACCTTC
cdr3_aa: CAISEERLGYGYTF

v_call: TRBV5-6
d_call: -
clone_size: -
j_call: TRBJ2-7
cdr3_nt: TGTGCCAGCCACAGAACTACCGAGCAGTACTTC
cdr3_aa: CASHRTTEQYF

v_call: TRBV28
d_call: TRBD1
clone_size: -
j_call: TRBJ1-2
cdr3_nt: TGTGCCAGCAGTTTAGAGTTGGGACAGATACGTGGCTACACCTTC
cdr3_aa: CASSLELGQIRGYTF

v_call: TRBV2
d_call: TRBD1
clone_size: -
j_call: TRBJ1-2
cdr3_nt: TGTGCCAGCAGTGACACGACAGGGGGTTACGGCTACACCTTC
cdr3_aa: CASSDTTGGYGYTF

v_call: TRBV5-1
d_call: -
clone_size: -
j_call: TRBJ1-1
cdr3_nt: TGCGCCAGCAGCTTCCAGGCGGGGAACACTGAAGCTTTCTTT
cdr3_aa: CASSFQAGNTEAFF

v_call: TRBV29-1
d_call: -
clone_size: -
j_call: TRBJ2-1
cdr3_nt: TGCAGCGTTGTTATCACACTTGGGATCAATGAGCAGTTCTTC
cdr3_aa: CSVVITLGINEQFF

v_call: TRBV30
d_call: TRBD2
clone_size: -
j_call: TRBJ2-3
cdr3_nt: TGTGCCTGGAATCCGACTAGCGGGGGTGCGGATACGCAGTATTTT
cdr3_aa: CAWNPTSGGADTQYF

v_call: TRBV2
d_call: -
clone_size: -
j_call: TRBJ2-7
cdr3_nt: TGTGCCAGCACCAACCTAAACTACGAGCAGTACTTC
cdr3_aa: CASTNLNYEQYF

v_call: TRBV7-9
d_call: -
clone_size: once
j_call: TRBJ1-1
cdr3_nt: TGTGCCAGCAGCTTAGGGACAGCCTCAAATGAAGCTTTCTTT
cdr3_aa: CASSLGTASNEAFF

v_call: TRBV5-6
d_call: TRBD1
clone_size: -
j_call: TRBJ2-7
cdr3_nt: TGTGCCGTCCGGGACAGGGGGCAATCCGAGCAGTACTTC
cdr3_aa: CAVRDRGQSEQYF

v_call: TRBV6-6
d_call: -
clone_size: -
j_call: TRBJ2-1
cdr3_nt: TGTGCCAGCAGTGGCCCCGGGACTCCGCGGGGTGAGCAGTTCTTC
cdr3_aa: CASSGPGTPRGEQFF

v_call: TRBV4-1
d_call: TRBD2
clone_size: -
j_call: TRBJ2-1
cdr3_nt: TGCGCCAGCAGCCAAGCTACTAGCGGGAGGGGTGGCACCTACAATGAGCAGTTCTTC
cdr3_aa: CASSQATSGRGGTYNEQFF

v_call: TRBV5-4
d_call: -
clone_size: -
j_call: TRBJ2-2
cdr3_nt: TGTGCCAGCAGCCCGGGGTGGCGCAACACCGGGGAGCTGTTTTTT
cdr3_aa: CASSPGWRNTGELFF

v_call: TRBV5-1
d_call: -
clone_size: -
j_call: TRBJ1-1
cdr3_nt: TGCGCCAGCAGCCATCAGGGAGGCGAAGCTTTCTTT
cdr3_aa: CASSHQGGEAFF

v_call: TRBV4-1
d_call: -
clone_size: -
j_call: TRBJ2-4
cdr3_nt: TGCGCCAGCAGCCAAGTAGGGGCGAGTACCAAAAACATTCAGTACTTC
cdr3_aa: CASSQVGASTKNIQYF